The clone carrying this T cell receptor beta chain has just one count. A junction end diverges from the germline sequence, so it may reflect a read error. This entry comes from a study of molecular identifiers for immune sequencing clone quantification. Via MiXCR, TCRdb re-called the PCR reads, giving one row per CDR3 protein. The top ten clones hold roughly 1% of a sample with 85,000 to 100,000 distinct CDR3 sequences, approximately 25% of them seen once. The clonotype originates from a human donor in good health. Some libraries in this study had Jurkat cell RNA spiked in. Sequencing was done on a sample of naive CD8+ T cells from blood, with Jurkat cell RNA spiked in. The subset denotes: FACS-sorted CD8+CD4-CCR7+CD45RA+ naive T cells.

CDR3 nucleotides: TGCAGTACTAGGTGGCCTGTCGGAAATGAGCAGTTCTTC. It yields the protein CSTRWPVGNEQFF. The chain is built from TRBV20-1 and TRBJ2-1; TRBD2 is a possible D gene (5 bases). In germline, CDR1 is DFQATT, CDR2 SNEGSKA (reference sequence). This CDR3 has 13 amino acids.